A single sample is the source of the 3 T cell receptor beta chains below, sequenced in a study of T cell repertoires in cytomegalovirus infection. A single record per CDR3 protein comes from TCRdb applying MiXCR to the reads. The repertoire includes 630,000 or so distinct CDR3 sequences, 20% to 25% of them detected once, and 6.5% to 10% sits in the top ten. The sample comprised CD8+ T cells from PBMCs. The receptors derive from a human donor in good health (CMV status not recorded). Some clones in this sample may be carry-over from other donors' samples.

This clonotype was recorded many times. This rearrangement joins TRBV28 to TRBJ2-3; the match to TRBD1 covers 10 bases. After removal of 5 bases from V and 2 bases from J, the junction contained 4 bases not matched to a gene. The CDR3 covers 15 residues. Germline CDR1 and CDR2: MDHEN and SYDVKM. The CDR3 bases are TGTGCCAGCAGTCCGGGACAGGGGAACACAGATACGCAGTATTTT. The encoded protein is CASSPGQGNTDTQYF. Looking up the rest from reference TRBV28 and TRBJ2-3 gives the full variable domain: DVKVTQSSRYLVKRTGEKVFLECVQDMDHENMFWYRQDPGLGLRLIYFSYDVKMKEKGDIPEGYSVSREKKERFSLILESASTNQTSMYLCASSPGQGNTDTQYFGPGTRLTVL.

This clonotype was detected many times. A junction boundary mismatches the germline segment, possibly from a read error. The rearrangement links TRBV7-2 to TRBJ1-5; 9 bases agree with TRBD1. The CDR3 totals 13 residues. Germline CDR1 and CDR2: SGHTA and FQGNSA. CDR3 sequence reads: CASSLTPGQGGNF. CDR3 bases: TGTGCCAGCAGCCTTACCCCGGGACAGGGTGGAAATTTT.

This clonotype was recorded at least ten times. The chain uses TRBV7-8 and TRBJ2-3, with 8 nucleotides matching TRBD1. CDR3 length equals 20 residues. The germline V gene encodes CDR1 SGHVS and CDR2 FQNEAQ. V was clipped by 7 bases and J by 6 bases; unmatched bases: 27. CDR3 nucleotide sequence: TGTGCCAGCACTCTCAAAATTTTTCCACTGGGGGACAGGTTGGGGGATACGCAGTATTTT. Its translation is CASTLKIFPLGDRLGDTQYF.